This T cell receptor (beta chain) came from a study of T-cell memory formation after mild COVID-19. Study at large: TCR clustering was largely donor specific. Findings and limits, study-wide: Second-wave clones with a day 37 peak had unconfirmed SARS-CoV-2 specificity. Later expanders leaned CD4+, whereas day 15 to 85 contracting clones were balanced CD4/CD8.

A word on this clonotype: Its target is unknown.

Trimming cost V 4 bases and J 7 bases, with 10 bases left between them. This CDR3 spans 12 amino acids. Germline V gene data show CDR1 as KGHSH and CDR2 as LQKENI. MiXCR was run by TCRdb on the 5' RACE reads, yielding one entry per CDR3 protein. The sample holds about 240,000 distinct CDR3 sequences, 8% to 10% seen once. The sequence came from a man between 18 and 35 years old who had mild COVID-19 (a few samples of this study predate the infection). Cell type and time point are not known. The material sequenced was PBMCs or a T cell subset sorted from them (not recorded which). This chain uses TRBV18 with TRBJ1-1, with no clear D. CDR3 sequence (DNA): TGTGCCAGCTCACTCGCGGAAAATGAAGCTTTCTTT. It translates to CASSLAENEAFF.